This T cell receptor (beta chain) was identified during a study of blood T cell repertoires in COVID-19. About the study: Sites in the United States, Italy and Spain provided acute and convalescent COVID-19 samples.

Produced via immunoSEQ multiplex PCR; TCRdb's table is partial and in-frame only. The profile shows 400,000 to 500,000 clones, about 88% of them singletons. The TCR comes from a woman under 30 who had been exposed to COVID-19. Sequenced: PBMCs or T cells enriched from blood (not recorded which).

The CDR3 loop reads CTSSPGQEMKSTYEQYF. The CDR3 DNA reads as TGCACCAGCAGCCCGGGACAGGAGATGAAAAGTACCTACGAGCAGTACTTC. The chain carries TRBV1 and TRBJ2-7; TRBD1, as called in the table, went unchecked against the DNA. TRBV1 has pseudogene status. The CDR3 consists of 17 residues.